The clone carrying this T cell receptor (beta chain) has ten or more counts. Its antigen is currently unknown. This CDR3 is 14 amino acids long. This sample stems from a study of human T cells and chemical hapten exposure. Study information: Small discrepancies in pooled library volume mainly accounted for the varying TCR yields per sample. Study-level results: Because all patients had alopecia, their immune responses might differ from healthy ones.

Documented time point: pre-sensitization, week 0. Indicated treatment: therapeutic diphenylcyclopropenone sensitization with weekly scalp DPC. Individual cDNA molecules in this library carried unique molecular identifiers. MiXCR, run by TCRdb on the RACE reads, gives a single entry per CDR3 protein. The sample consists of approximately 400,000 distinct CDR3 sequences, roughly 4.6% of them appearing once. The clonotype comes from a woman aged 50 to 65 with alopecia areata. Some clones in this sample may be carry-over from other donors' samples. Sequenced here: whole blood, sampled in connection with sensitization to the hapten diphenylcyclopropenone (DPC). V and J are TRBV21-1 and TRBJ2-3; the table assigns TRBD2, which was not confirmed against the DNA. TRBV21-1 is termed a pseudogene. The CDR3 bases are TGTGCCAGTCAAGCGGGAAGTAGCACAGATACGCAGTATTTT. This gives the protein CASQAGSSTDTQYF.